Following are 6 T cell receptor beta chains from one sample sequenced in a study of blood T cell repertoires in COVID-19. Clones were read by immunoSEQ multiplex PCR, and TCRdb kept only the in-frame ones, dropping some. The sample carries some 150,000 clones, roughly 84% recorded once. Sequenced material: PBMCs or T cells enriched from blood (not recorded which). Receptor source: a woman between 50 and 59 years old who had been exposed to COVID-19.

This chain joins TRBV2 and TRBJ1-5; 11 bases match TRBD1. CDR1 SNHLY and CDR2 FYNNEI come from the germline V gene. The ends lost 6 bases at V and 0 bases at J; junction bases unmatched: 10. The CDR3 is 18 amino acids. This CDR3 is CASRWDRGNPDSNQPQHF. The CDR3 bases are TGTGCCAGCAGGTGGGACAGGGGGAACCCAGATAGCAATCAGCCCCAGCATTTT.

V is TRBV5-5 and J is TRBJ2-5; 7 bases agree with TRBD1. The CDR3 is made up of 15 amino acids. V trimming: 4 bases; J trimming: 5 bases; junction bases outside the gene matches: 11. Germline CDR1 and CDR2: SGHKS and YYEKEE (reference sequence). This chain's CDR3 is CASSPPSRGLETQYF. The CDR3 DNA is TGTGCCAGCAGCCCCCCATCCAGGGGGTTGGAGACCCAGTACTTC.

J is TRBJ1-1 and V is TRBV6-5; 7 nucleotides line up with TRBD1. After removal of 7 bases from V and 1 base from J, the junction contained 3 bases not matched to a gene. CDR1 and CDR2 (germline): MNHEY, SVGAGI. This CDR3 is 13 amino acids long. CDR3 residues: CASTPGGNTEAFF. The DNA for the CDR3 is TGTGCCAGCACCCCAGGGGGGAACACTGAAGCTTTCTTT.

V usage is TRBV6-4 and J usage is TRBJ1-2; D ambiguous. The CDR3 has 13 amino acids. Germline lookup yields CDR1 MRHNA and CDR2 SNTAGT. V lost 2 bases, J lost 8 bases, and 12 bases lay in between. CDR3 residues: CASSDPIWRGYTF. For the CDR3, the DNA is TGTGCCAGCAGTGACCCGATATGGCGGGGCTACACCTTC.

The rearrangement uses TRBV18 and TRBJ1-2; tentatively, D is TRBD1 (6 bases). This CDR3 contains 14 residues. Germline loops: CDR1 KGHSH, CDR2 LQKENI. The ends were cut back, 8 bases at V and 2 bases at J, with 15 bases in the middle. This CDR3 is CASKRGGTNYGYTF. CDR3 sequence (DNA): TGTGCCAGCAAAAGGGGGGGAACAAACTATGGCTACACCTTC.

In DNA form, the CDR3 reads TGTGCCAGCACCCGGGGGGGGACGAACACTGAAGCTTTCTTT. Protein sequence: CASTRGGTNTEAFF. This chain links TRBV11-2 with TRBJ1-1; the D gene is possibly TRBD1 (5 bases). Germline V gene data show CDR1 as SGHAT and CDR2 as FQNNGV. V lost 7 bases, J lost 1 base, and 13 bases lay in between. This CDR3 has 14 amino acids.